This is a list of T cell receptor beta chains from one sample in a study of blood T cell repertoires in COVID-19. Libraries were prepared by immunoSEQ multiplex PCR; TCRdb keeps only in-frame clonotypes and omits some of them. The sample shows about 310,000 clones, just under 90% of them seen only once. Specimen: PBMCs or T cells enriched from blood (not recorded which). These receptors all stem from a woman in her 30s who had recovered from COVID-19. CDR3s include the opening cysteine and the closing phenylalanine or tryptophan. D genes are given only for firm matches. Expanded clones get a size class; other rows say once, few or many, or leave the size out.

j_call clone_size v_call d_call cdr3_aa cdr3_nt
TRBJ1-2 few TRBV28 NA CASSLTGFGYTF TGTGCCAGCAGCCTTACAGGGTTTGGCTACACCTTC
TRBJ2-1 once TRBV27 TRBD1 CASSRTGGSLIYNEQFF TGTGCCAGCAGTCGCACAGGGGGCAGTTTGATCTACAATGAGCAGTTCTTC
TRBJ1-4 NA TRBV24-1 TRBD1 CATSHGTATNEKLFF TGTGCCACCAGTCACGGGACAGCAACTAATGAAAAACTGTTTTTT
TRBJ1-5 NA TRBV7-2 NA CASSQGVSGVPNQPQHF TGTGCCAGCAGCCAGGGTGTGTCAGGGGTCCCTAATCAGCCCCAGCATTTT
TRBJ2-1 NA TRBV7-6 TRBD2 CASSLQGLAGDNEQFF TGTGCCAGCAGCTTACAGGGACTAGCGGGAGACAATGAGCAGTTCTTC
TRBJ1-2 few TRBV28 NA CASQSGAGVSYGYTF TGTGCCTCCCAGTCAGGGGCGGGGGTGAGCTATGGCTACACCTTC
TRBJ2-7 NA TRBV25-1 TRBD2 CASSFKPAGGVHEQYF TGTGCCAGCAGCTTCAAACCAGCGGGAGGGGTTCACGAGCAGTACTTC
TRBJ2-3 NA TRBV19 TRBD1 CASNPRQGISTDTQYF TGTGCCAGTAACCCCCGACAGGGAATAAGCACAGATACGCAGTATTTT
TRBJ2-7 NA TRBV4-1 TRBD2 CASSHHPGLAAGDSSYEQYF TGCGCCAGCAGCCACCACCCGGGACTAGCGGCCGGGGATTCATCCTACGAGCAGTACTTC
TRBJ2-7 NA TRBV7-8 TRBD2 CASSTPEGLAEYEQYF TGTGCCAGCAGCACCCCTGAGGGACTAGCAGAGTACGAGCAGTACTTC
TRBJ1-2 once TRBV29-1 NA CSVPGGDYGYTF TGCAGCGTTCCCGGGGGAGACTATGGCTACACCTTC
TRBJ1-5 NA TRBV28 NA CASETGSYSNQPQHF TGTGCCAGTGAAACAGGGAGTTATAGCAATCAGCCCCAGCATTTT
TRBJ2-3 NA TRBV5-1 TRBD1 CASSQLQGAQDTQYF TGCGCCAGCAGCCAGTTACAGGGGGCTCAAGATACGCAGTATTTT
TRBJ2-4 NA TRBV28 NA CAHGRGSIQYF TGTGCCCATGGCCGGGGTTCCATTCAGTACTTC
TRBJ2-1 NA TRBV7-7 NA CASSLGGPGFYNEQFF TGTGCTAGCAGCTTAGGGGGGCCGGGGTTTTACAATGAGCAGTTCTTC
TRBJ1-1 NA TRBV5-1 NA CASSLASTNTEAFF TGCGCCAGCAGCTTGGCATCTACGAACACTGAAGCTTTCTTT
TRBJ1-3 NA TRBV5-1 NA CASSLVGGHSGNTIYF TGCGCCAGCAGCTTGGTGGGGGGGCACTCTGGAAACACCATATATTTT
TRBJ2-5 NA TRBV28 NA CASRSSPGRTQYF TGTGCCAGCAGATCTAGCCCGGGCCGGACCCAGTACTTC
TRBJ1-2 NA TRBV7-2 NA CASSPEVGGLGYGYTF TGTGCCAGCAGCCCAGAGGTGGGAGGGTTGGGCTATGGCTACACCTTC
TRBJ1-6 NA TRBV6-4 NA CASSDSSSGKNSPLHF TGTGCCAGCAGTGACTCCTCGTCGGGAAAAAATTCACCCCTCCACTTT
TRBJ1-3 once TRBV5-1 NA CASSLAGNSGNTIYF TGCGCCAGCAGCTTGGCCGGGAACTCTGGAAACACCATATATTTT
TRBJ1-3 once TRBV18 TRBD1 CATQTGLDGNTIYF TGTGCCACCCAGACAGGGTTGGATGGAAACACCATATATTTT
TRBJ2-1 NA TRBV28 NA CASSLSINEQFF TGTGCCAGCAGTTTAAGCATAAATGAGCAGTTCTTC
TRBJ2-5 NA TRBV5-1 NA CASSTLLASRETQYF TGCGCCAGCAGCACCTTACTAGCTTCGCGGGAGACCCAGTACTTC
TRBJ1-1 NA TRBV19 NA CASSTQTQEAFF TGTGCCAGTAGTACACAGACGCAGGAAGCTTTCTTT
TRBJ2-5 NA TRBV11-2 TRBD1 CASRQMGQLQETQYF TGTGCCAGCAGACAGATGGGACAGTTACAAGAGACCCAGTACTTC
TRBJ2-3 NA TRBV27 NA CASSSPLGHAQYF TGTGCCAGCAGTTCCCCACTCGGTCATGCGCAGTATTTT
TRBJ2-5 NA TRBV2 TRBD2 CASRGLAGGRETQYF TGTGCCAGCAGAGGCCTAGCGGGAGGTCGAGAGACCCAGTACTTC
TRBJ1-3 NA TRBV3-1/TRBV3-2 NA CASSELQANTIYF TGTGCCAGCAGCGAATTACAGGCAAACACCATATATTTT
TRBJ1-4 NA TRBV28 TRBD1 CASSSGQGHEKLFF TGTGCCAGCAGTTCGGGACAGGGCCATGAAAAACTGTTTTTT